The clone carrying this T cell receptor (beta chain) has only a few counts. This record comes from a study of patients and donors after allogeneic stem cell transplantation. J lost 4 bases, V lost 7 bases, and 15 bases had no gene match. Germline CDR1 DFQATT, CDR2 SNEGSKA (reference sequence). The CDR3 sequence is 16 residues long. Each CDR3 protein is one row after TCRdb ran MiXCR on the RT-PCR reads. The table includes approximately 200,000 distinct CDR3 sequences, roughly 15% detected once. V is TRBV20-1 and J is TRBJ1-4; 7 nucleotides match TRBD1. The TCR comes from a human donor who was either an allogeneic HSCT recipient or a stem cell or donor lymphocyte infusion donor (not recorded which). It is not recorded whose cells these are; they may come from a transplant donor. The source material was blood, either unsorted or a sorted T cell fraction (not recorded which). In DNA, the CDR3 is TGCAGTGGATCTCTATCCCAAGGGGGCTTTAATGAAAAACTGTTTTTT. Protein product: CSGSLSQGGFNEKLFF.